This TCR beta chain came from a study of cytomegalovirus exposure and HLA in healthy donors. 60 Vbeta and 13 Jbeta primers were used in PCR. Here immunoSEQ multiplex PCR was the method, and the copy in TCRdb shows in-frame clones only, minus some. The data contain around 97,000 clones, around three quarters of them seen just once; the ten biggest clones take up 10%. The germline V gene has CDR1 MNHEY and CDR2 SMNVEV (reference sequence). The CDR3 spans 16 residues. Trimming pared 2 bases from V and 6 bases from J, leaving 18 bases between. V usage is TRBV27 and J usage is TRBJ2-3; D perhaps matches TRBD2 (7 bases). Sequencing was carried out using PBMCs. The source of this sequence is a woman aged 18 to 35 in good health and CMV-seropositive. The CDR3 spells CASSLRAGRGGDTQYF. The CDR3 DNA reads TGTGCCAGCAGTTTACGGGCGGGGAGGGGGGGCGATACGCAGTATTTT.